Listed here are 4 T cell receptor beta chains from one sample, sequenced in a study of cytomegalovirus exposure and HLA in healthy donors. Here immunoSEQ multiplex PCR was the method, and the copy in TCRdb shows in-frame clones only, minus some. Here the sample spans more than 55,000 clones, about 96% being singletons. The sequenced sample consisted of PBMCs. The receptor source for this set is a man aged 18-30 years in good health and CMV-seronegative.

This chain connects TRBV19 to TRBJ2-7, with D uncertain. Trimming removed 5 bases from V and 5 bases from J, with 13 bases in between. This CDR3 is 13 amino acids long. The germline V gene has CDR1 LNHDA and CDR2 SQIVND (reference sequence). CDR3 sequence reads: CASSPRYVNEQYF. CDR3 DNA sequence: TGTGCCAGTAGTCCACGGTACGTTAACGAGCAGTACTTC.

The V call is TRBV5-4, the J call TRBJ2-6; no clear D. The CDR3 covers 13 residues. The germline CDR1 and CDR2 sequences are SGHNT and YYREEE (reference sequence). Between the trimmed V and J ends, which lost 6 bases and 1 base, there was a span of 5 bases. The CDR3 nucleotides read TGTGCCAGCACCACTTCTGGGGCCAACGTCCTGACTTTC. Translated, it gives CASTTSGANVLTF.

This chain uses TRBV5-5 with TRBJ1-2; 7 bases fit TRBD1. Germline assignment: CDR1 SGHKS and CDR2 YYEKEE (reference sequence). CDR3 length: 12 residues. V lost 0 bases, J lost 7 bases, and 0 bases stayed unmatched. The CDR3 DNA reads as TGTGCCAGCAGCTTGGCAGGGGGTGGCTACACCTTC. Protein product: CASSLAGGGYTF.

The gene calls are TRBV19 and TRBJ2-7; 7 nucleotides agree with TRBD1. Germline-derived CDR1 and CDR2 are LNHDA and SQIVND (reference sequence). The CDR3 runs 15 residues. J lost 2 bases, V lost 6 bases, and 10 bases had no gene match. This CDR3 reads CASSLRRDSPYEQYF. CDR3 DNA sequence: TGTGCCAGTAGCTTACGCCGGGACAGTCCCTACGAGCAGTACTTC.